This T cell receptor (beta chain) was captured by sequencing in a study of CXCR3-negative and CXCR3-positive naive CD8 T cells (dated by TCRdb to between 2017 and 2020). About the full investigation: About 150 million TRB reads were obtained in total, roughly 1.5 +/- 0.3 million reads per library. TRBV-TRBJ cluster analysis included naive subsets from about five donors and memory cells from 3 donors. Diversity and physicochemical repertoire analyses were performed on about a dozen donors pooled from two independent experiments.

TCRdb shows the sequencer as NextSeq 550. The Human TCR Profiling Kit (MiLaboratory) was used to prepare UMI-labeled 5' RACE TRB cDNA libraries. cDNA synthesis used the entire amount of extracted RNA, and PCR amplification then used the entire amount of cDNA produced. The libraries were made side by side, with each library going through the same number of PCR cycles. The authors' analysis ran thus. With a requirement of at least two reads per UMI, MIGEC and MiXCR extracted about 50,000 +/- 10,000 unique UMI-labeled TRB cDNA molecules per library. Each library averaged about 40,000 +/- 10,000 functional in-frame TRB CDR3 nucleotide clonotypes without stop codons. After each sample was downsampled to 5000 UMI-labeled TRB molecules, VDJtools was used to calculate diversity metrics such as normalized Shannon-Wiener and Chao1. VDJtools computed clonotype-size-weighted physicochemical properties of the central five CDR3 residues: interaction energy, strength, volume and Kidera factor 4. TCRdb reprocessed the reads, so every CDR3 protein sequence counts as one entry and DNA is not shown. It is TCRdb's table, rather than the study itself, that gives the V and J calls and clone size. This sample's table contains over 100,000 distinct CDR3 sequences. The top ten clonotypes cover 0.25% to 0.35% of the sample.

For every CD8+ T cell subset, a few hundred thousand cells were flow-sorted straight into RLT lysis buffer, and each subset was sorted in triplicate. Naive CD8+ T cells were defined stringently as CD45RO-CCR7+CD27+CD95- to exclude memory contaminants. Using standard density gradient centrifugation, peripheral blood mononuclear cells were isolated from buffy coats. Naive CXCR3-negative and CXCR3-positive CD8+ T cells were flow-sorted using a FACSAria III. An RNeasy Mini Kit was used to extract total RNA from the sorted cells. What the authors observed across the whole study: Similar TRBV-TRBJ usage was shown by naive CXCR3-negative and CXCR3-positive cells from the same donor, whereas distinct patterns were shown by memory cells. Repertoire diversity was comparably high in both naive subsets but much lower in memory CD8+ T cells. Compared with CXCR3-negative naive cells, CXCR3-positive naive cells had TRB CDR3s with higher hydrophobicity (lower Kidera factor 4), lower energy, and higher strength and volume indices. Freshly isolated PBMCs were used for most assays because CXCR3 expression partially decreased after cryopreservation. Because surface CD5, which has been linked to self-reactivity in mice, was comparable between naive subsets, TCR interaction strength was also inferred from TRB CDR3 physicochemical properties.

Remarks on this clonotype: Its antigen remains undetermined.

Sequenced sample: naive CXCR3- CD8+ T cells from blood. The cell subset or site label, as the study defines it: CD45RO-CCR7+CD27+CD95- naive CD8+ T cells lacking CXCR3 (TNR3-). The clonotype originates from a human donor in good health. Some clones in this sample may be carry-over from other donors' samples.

The CDR3 protein: CSVQGESSYEQYF. The chain is assembled from TRBV29-1 and TRBJ2-7; lacking DNA, the TRBD1 call made by TCRdb goes unchecked. From the cysteine through the phenylalanine, the CDR3 covers 13 amino acids. No DNA sequence is on record. The germline V gene sets CDR1 to SQVTM and CDR2 to ANQGSEA.